The 22 T cell receptor beta chains presented below share a single source sample, sequenced in a study of blood T cell repertoires in COVID-19 (TCRdb year 2020). Libraries were constructed by the immunoSEQ multiplex PCR assay. Entries here come from immuneACCESS through TCRdb and include only in-frame sequences with V and J called. Some clones fail to appear in such tables; in the studies checked, an unresolved V gene covers under half of the shortfall, and the cause of the remainder is unknown. The sample table shows approximately 200,000 clones, and 80% to 90% are seen once. About 10% of the sample lies in the top ten. Specimen: PBMCs or T cells enriched from blood (not recorded which). The receptor source for this set is a man in his forties who had recovered from COVID-19.

This clone was counted only a few times. The chain has TRBV10-3 and TRBJ1-5; 7 nucleotides match TRBD1. J was trimmed by 2 bases and V by 3 bases; bases with no gene match: 4. Germline loops: CDR1 ENHRY, CDR2 SYGVKD. This CDR3 contains 15 residues. CDR3 nucleotides: TGTGCCATCAGTGAAGACAGGGTGGGCAATCAGCCCCAGCATTTT. Amino acids: CAISEDRVGNQPQHF.

The chain couples TRBV5-1 to TRBJ2-1; D is possibly TRBD2 (6 bases). The CDR3 is 15 residues long. Germline values: CDR1 SGHRS, CDR2 YFSETQ. Trimming removed 10 bases from V and 4 bases from J, with 21 bases in between. CDR3 protein: CAGSPEGPPYNEQFF. Here the CDR3 DNA reads TGCGCCGGATCCCCGGAGGGGCCACCTTACAATGAGCAGTTCTTC. The full variable domain, its missing parts supplied by reference TRBV5-1 and TRBJ2-1, is KAGVTQTPRYLIKTRGQQVTLSCSPISGHRSVSWYQQTPGQGLQFLFEYFSETQRNKGNFPGRFSGRQFSNSRSEMNVSTLELGDSALYLCAGSPEGPPYNEQFFGPGTRLTVL.

The chain's CDR3 is CASSPDRGRPEAFF. CDR3 coding DNA: TGTGCCAGCAGCCCGGACAGGGGGCGACCTGAAGCTTTCTTT. The rearrangement uses TRBV7-2 and TRBJ1-1, with 11 bases identical to TRBD1. Germline V gene sequence: CDR1 SGHTA, CDR2 FQGNSA. The V and J ends lost 5 bases and 6 bases, in that order; junction bases with no gene match: 5. CDR3 length: 14 residues. Full variable domain (rest looked up from reference TRBV7-2 and TRBJ1-1): GAGVSQSPSNKVTEKGKDVELRCDPISGHTALYWYRQSLGQGLEFLIYFQGNSAPDKSGLPSDRFSAERTGGSVSTLTIQRTQQEDSAVYLCASSPDRGRPEAFFGQGTRLTVV.

V and J are TRBV27 and TRBJ2-1; no definite D call. The CDR3 has 11 amino acids. Germline CDR1 MNHEY, CDR2 SMNVEV (reference sequence). With 6 bases removed from V and 4 bases from J, the gap between germline ends came to 4 bases. As DNA, the CDR3 is TGTGCCAGCAGCCGTTACAATGAGCAGTTCTTC. Protein sequence: CASSRYNEQFF.

This sequence joins TRBV2 and TRBJ2-1; 7 nucleotides line up with TRBD2. Germline V gene sequence: CDR1 SNHLY, CDR2 FYNNEI. The CDR3 has 15 residues. Germline trimming cut 1 base from V and 4 bases from J; bases unmatched to any gene: 4. The CDR3 coding sequence is TGTGCCAGCAGTGAAGGGACTAGGGCATACAATGAGCAGTTCTTC. It yields the protein CASSEGTRAYNEQFF.

This clone was seen more than once but under ten times. The genes are TRBV5-6 and TRBJ1-1; 9 bases match TRBD1. The trim removed 4 bases at V and 5 bases at J, leaving 6 bases unmatched. This CDR3 spans 14 amino acids. Per the germline V gene, CDR1 is SGHDT and CDR2 is YYEEEE. As DNA, the CDR3 is TGTGCCAGCAGCCCACAGGGGGCTTCAACTGAAGCTTTCTTT. Translation: CASSPQGASTEAFF.

This chain uses TRBV5-4 with TRBJ1-2; weak D call: TRBD1 (5 bases). Germline loops: CDR1 SGHNT, CDR2 YYREEE (reference sequence). The CDR3 totals 14 residues. V was cut by 4 bases and J by 4 bases, with 14 bases left in between. The CDR3 loop is CASSMPTDIYGYTF. The CDR3 coding sequence is TGTGCCAGCAGCATGCCGACAGATATCTATGGCTACACCTTC.

The chain couples TRBV5-1 to TRBJ2-3; no reliable D call. The V gene lost 0 bases and the J gene lost 5 bases, with 7 bases spanning the gap. The CDR3 length is 13 residues. The germline V gene has CDR1 SGHRS and CDR2 YFSETQ. The CDR3 region is CASSLELIDTQYF. CDR3 DNA: TGCGCCAGCAGCTTGGAATTAATAGATACGCAGTATTTT.

V is TRBV19 and J is TRBJ1-1; the D is unclear. The germline V and J ends were trimmed by 0 bases and 6 bases, with 5 bases remaining between them. This CDR3 has 12 residues. Germline V CDR1 and CDR2: LNHDA, SQIVND (reference sequence). Written as DNA, the CDR3 is TGTGCCAGTAGTATAGATCAGTCTGAAGCTTTCTTT. Translated, it gives CASSIDQSEAFF.

The chain links TRBV19 to TRBJ1-5; no definite D call. The CDR3 loop spans 14 amino acids. The germline V and J ends were trimmed by 11 bases and 7 bases, with 21 bases remaining between them. Germline V lookup: CDR1 LNHDA, CDR2 SQIVND (reference sequence). CDR3 amino acids: CAHDLASFGQPQHF. Here the CDR3 DNA reads TGTGCCCACGATTTAGCCAGTTTCGGGCAGCCCCAGCATTTT.

In nucleotides, the CDR3 is TGTGCCAGCAGACGTACTAGCGGAAATTACAATGAGCAGTTCTTC. Protein sequence: CASRRTSGNYNEQFF. The rearrangement links TRBV28 to TRBJ2-1, with 8 positions matching TRBD2. Germline V gives CDR1 MDHEN, CDR2 SYDVKM. Losses at the gene ends were 6 bases for V and 4 bases for J; bases not matched to a gene: 8. CDR3 length equals 15 residues.

The chain recombines TRBV7-2 with TRBJ2-7; 9 bases are shared with TRBD1. V dropped 4 bases and J dropped 2; count of bases not matched to a gene: 6. Germline CDR1 SGHTA, CDR2 FQGNSA. The CDR3 is 15 residues long. The CDR3 sequence: CASSYEQGAPYEQYF. The DNA of the CDR3 is TGTGCCAGCAGCTATGAACAGGGGGCTCCCTACGAGCAGTACTTC.

This clone was counted a single time. The chain has TRBV18 and TRBJ1-6; TRBD1 agrees at 10 bases. CDR1 KGHSH and CDR2 LQKENI come from the germline V gene. V gave up 3 bases and J gave up 6 bases; unmatched junction bases: 14. The CDR3 sequence is 19 residues long. CDR3 coding DNA: TGTGCCAGCTCACCGACAATCCTGGGACAGGGGACTGGTAATTCACCCCTCCACTTT. Its translation: CASSPTILGQGTGNSPLHF.

The chain combines TRBV19 with TRBJ1-4, with D possibly TRBD1 on 5 matching bases. CDR1 LNHDA and CDR2 SQIVND come from the germline V gene (reference sequence). V dropped 5 bases and J dropped 4 bases, with 17 bases sitting between them. There are 16 residues in the CDR3. The chain's CDR3 is CASSASRQTFNEKLFF. Here the CDR3 DNA reads TGTGCCAGTAGTGCCTCCCGACAGACCTTTAATGAAAAACTGTTTTTT.

The rearrangement links TRBV9 to TRBJ1-4; TRBD1 matches at 9 bases. The CDR3 sequence is 20 residues long. With 4 bases clipped from V and 7 bases from J, the junction kept 23 bases outside the gene matches. Germline V gene lookup returns CDR1 SGDLS and CDR2 YYNGEE. CDR3 nucleotides: TGTGCCAGCAGCCCTGACAGGGGGTTCGCACCCGGCCGAATAAGTGAAAAACTGTTTTTT. Amino acid sequence: CASSPDRGFAPGRISEKLFF.

The rearrangement uses TRBV5-6 and TRBJ1-1; 8 bases are a match to TRBD1. This CDR3 spans 14 amino acids. Germline V gene sequence: CDR1 SGHDT, CDR2 YYEEEE. The V and J ends lost 6 bases and 6 bases, in that order; junction bases with no gene match: 10. CDR3 bases: TGTGCCAGCACCCAACAGGGGGGTTTAGCTGAAGCTTTCTTT. This codes for CASTQQGGLAEAFF.

The chain has TRBV5-1 and TRBJ2-1, with D perhaps TRBD1 (6 bases). The CDR3 length is 14 residues. The V end was cut by 4 bases, the J end by 1 base, with 9 bases between. In germline, CDR1 is SGHRS, CDR2 YFSETQ. The CDR3 protein is CASSVGQSYNEQFF. In DNA, the CDR3 is TGCGCCAGCAGCGTAGGACAGTCCTACAATGAGCAGTTCTTC.

The rearrangement joins TRBV5-1 to TRBJ2-7, with D possibly matching TRBD1 (5 bases). Germline assignment: CDR1 SGHRS and CDR2 YFSETQ. The V gene lost 4 bases and the J gene lost 4 bases, with 18 bases spanning the gap. The CDR3 sequence is 15 residues long. The CDR3 bases are TGCGCCAGCAGCGCGAATGGAATTACAGGATACGAGCAGTACTTC. It is translated as CASSANGITGYEQYF. The variable domain in full, completed from reference TRBV5-1 and TRBJ2-7, reads KAGVTQTPRYLIKTRGQQVTLSCSPISGHRSVSWYQQTPGQGLQFLFEYFSETQRNKGNFPGRFSGRQFSNSRSEMNVSTLELGDSALYLCASSANGITGYEQYFGPGTRLTVT.

The chain employs TRBV20-1 and TRBJ2-1, with 7 bases that match TRBD2. V lost 7 bases to trimming and J lost 4 bases; unmatched junction nucleotides: 1. The germline V gene encodes CDR1 DFQATT and CDR2 SNEGSKA (reference sequence). The length of the CDR3 is 11 residues. CDR3: CSVSGYNEQFF. The CDR3 nucleotides are TGCAGTGTTAGCGGGTACAATGAGCAGTTCTTC.

This clone has only a few counts. V gene TRBV10-2 combines with J gene TRBJ2-1, with 11 bases that match TRBD2. The CDR3 spans 14 residues. V trimming: 7 bases; J trimming: 12 bases; junction bases outside the gene matches: 11. Germline values: CDR1 WSHSY, CDR2 SAAADI. The chain's CDR3 is CASTSGTSGQGQFF. In DNA form, the CDR3 reads TGCGCCAGCACCTCCGGGACTAGCGGTCAGGGGCAGTTCTTC.

The V call is TRBV19, the J call TRBJ2-1, with 10 positions matching TRBD1. The V segment lost 7 bases and the J segment 3 bases; nucleotides outside the gene matches: 3. The CDR3 consists of 14 residues. Germline V gene lookup returns CDR1 LNHDA and CDR2 SQIVND (reference sequence). The CDR3 region is CASNRDRGYNEQFF. The CDR3 nucleotides read TGTGCCAGTAACCGGGACAGGGGCTACAATGAGCAGTTCTTC.

This clone was counted only a few times. The V gene is TRBV5-1, the J gene TRBJ1-3; no clear D gene. Germline CDR1 SGHRS, CDR2 YFSETQ. Trimming took 0 bases from V and 0 from J, leaving 10 bases between them. This CDR3 is 16 amino acids long. Here the CDR3 DNA reads TGCGCCAGCAGCTTGGGGGCGAAGAGCTCTGGAAACACCATATATTTT. This encodes CASSLGAKSSGNTIYF.